A single T cell receptor beta chain is shown here with its context. The entry originates in a study of blood T cell repertoires in COVID-19. Turning to the study itself: COVID-19 samples, acute and convalescent, were from the United States, Italy and Spain.

With 4 bases removed from V and 6 bases from J, the gap between germline ends came to 16 bases. Germline CDR1 SGDLS, CDR2 YYNGEE. The CDR3 totals 14 residues. Original data processing: Quantification of nucleated cells was approximated via reference gene primer amplification. The protocol was immunoSEQ multiplex PCR, while the TCRdb copy is restricted to in-frame clones and leaves out a portion. Clonal size and the V and J genes are those of that table, whereas D and trimming came from the DNA. The table records about 120,000 clones, roughly four fifths of them present only once. The sequencing sample was made of peripheral blood. This clonotype originated in a human donor in a cohort sampled during active COVID-19. The rearrangement links TRBV9 to TRBJ1-2; a weak D match, TRBD1 (6 bases). CDR3 nucleotides: TGTGCCAGCAGCCTAGCCATGGCAGGGGATGGCTACACCTTC. Translation: CASSLAMAGDGYTF. The full variable domain, with the rest looked up from reference TRBV9 and TRBJ1-2, is DSGVTQTPKHLITATGQRVTLRCSPRSGDLSVYWYQQSLDQGLQFLIQYYNGEERAKGNILERFSAQQFPDLHSELNLSSLELGDSALYFCASSLAMAGDGYTFGSGTRLTVV.